This TCR beta chain emerged from a study of OX40 agonist ivuxolimab in advanced cancers. About the research overall: Aged roughly 20 to 85 with a mean of 60 years, they were more than 80% male. Prior checkpoint blockade (anti-PD-1, anti-PD-L1 or anti-CTLA-4) was permitted; roughly 40% had it. Overall study findings and caveats: Circulating CD4+ and CD8+ T cells showed clonal expansion by week 6 at 0.1 to 3.0 mg/kg.

A note on this clone: The antigen remains undetermined.

Germline V gives CDR1 SGHTA, CDR2 FQGTGA. Trimming took off 5 bases at V and 5 bases at J, with 16 bases between the two ends. This CDR3 is built from 14 residues. Method: immunoSEQ multiplex PCR; TCRdb's copy keeps in-frame clones and lacks some. The data show approximately 98,000 clones, under 95% seen once. This sequence was found in an adult with an advanced solid tumor such as melanoma, head and neck, liver or kidney cancer. The rearrangement joins TRBV7-3 to TRBJ2-7; possibly TRBD1 for D (6 bases). This sample comprised CD4+ or CD8+ T cells sorted from blood, obtained in a trial of the OX40 agonist ivuxolimab. The chain's CDR3 is CASSMTGLGDEQYF. The CDR3 coding sequence is TGTGCCAGCAGCATGACAGGCCTCGGCGACGAGCAGTACTTC.